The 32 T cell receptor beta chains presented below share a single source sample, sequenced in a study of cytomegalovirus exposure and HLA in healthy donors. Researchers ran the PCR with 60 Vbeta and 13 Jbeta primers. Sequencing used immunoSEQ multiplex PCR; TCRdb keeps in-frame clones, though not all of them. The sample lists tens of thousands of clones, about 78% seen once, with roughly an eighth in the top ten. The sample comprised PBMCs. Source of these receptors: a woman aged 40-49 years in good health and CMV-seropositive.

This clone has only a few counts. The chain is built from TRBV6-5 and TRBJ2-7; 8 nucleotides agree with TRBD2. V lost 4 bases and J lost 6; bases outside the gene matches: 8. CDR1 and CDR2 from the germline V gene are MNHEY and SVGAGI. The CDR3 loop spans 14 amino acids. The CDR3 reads CASSSVAGSAEQYF. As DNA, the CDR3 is TGTGCCAGCAGTTCGGTAGCGGGGTCGGCCGAGCAGTACTTC.

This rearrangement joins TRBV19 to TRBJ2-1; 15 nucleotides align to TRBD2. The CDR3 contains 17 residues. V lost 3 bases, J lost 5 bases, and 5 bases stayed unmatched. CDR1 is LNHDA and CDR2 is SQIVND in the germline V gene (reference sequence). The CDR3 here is CASSIRGTSGGNNEQFF. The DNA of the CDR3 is TGTGCCAGTAGTATTCGGGGGACTAGCGGGGGGAACAATGAGCAGTTCTTC. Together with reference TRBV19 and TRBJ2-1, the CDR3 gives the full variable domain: DGGITQSPKYLFRKEGQNVTLSCEQNLNHDAMYWYRQDPGQGLRLIYYSQIVNDFQKGDIAEGYSVSREKKESFPLTVTSAQKNPTAFYLCASSIRGTSGGNNEQFFGPGTRLTVL.

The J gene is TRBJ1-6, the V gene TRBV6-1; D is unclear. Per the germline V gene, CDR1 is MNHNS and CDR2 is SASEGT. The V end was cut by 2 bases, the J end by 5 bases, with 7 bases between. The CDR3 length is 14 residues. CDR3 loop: CASSESGDNSPLHF. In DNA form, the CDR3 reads TGTGCCAGCAGTGAAAGCGGGGATAATTCACCCCTCCACTTT.

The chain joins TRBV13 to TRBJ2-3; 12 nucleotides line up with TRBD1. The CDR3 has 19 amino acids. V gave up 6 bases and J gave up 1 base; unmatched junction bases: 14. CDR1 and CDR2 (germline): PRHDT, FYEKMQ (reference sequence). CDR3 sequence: CASSYPGTGGPSGTDTQYF. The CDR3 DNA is TGTGCCAGCAGTTACCCCGGGACAGGGGGCCCTAGCGGCACAGATACGCAGTATTTT.

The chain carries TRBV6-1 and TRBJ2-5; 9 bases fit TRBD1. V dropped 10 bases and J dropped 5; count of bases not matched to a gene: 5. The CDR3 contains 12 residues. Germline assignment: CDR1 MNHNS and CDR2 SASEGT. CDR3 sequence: CATGTGWETQYF. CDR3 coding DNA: TGTGCCACCGGGACAGGGTGGGAGACCCAGTACTTC.

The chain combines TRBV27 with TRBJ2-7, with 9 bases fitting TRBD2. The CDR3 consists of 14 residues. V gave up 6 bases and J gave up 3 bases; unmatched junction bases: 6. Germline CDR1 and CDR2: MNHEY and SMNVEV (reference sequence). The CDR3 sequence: CASRRLADGYEQYF. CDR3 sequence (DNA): TGTGCCAGCAGACGACTAGCGGATGGCTACGAGCAGTACTTC.

The CDR3 region is CASSEGLDAIGEQYF. For the CDR3, the DNA is TGTGCCAGCAGTGAAGGGTTAGATGCTATCGGCGAGCAGTACTTC. The V call is TRBV2, the J call TRBJ2-7; D is ambiguous. Germline V gives CDR1 SNHLY, CDR2 FYNNEI. V gave up 1 base and J gave up 6 bases, with 16 bases separating them. The CDR3 is made up of 15 amino acids.

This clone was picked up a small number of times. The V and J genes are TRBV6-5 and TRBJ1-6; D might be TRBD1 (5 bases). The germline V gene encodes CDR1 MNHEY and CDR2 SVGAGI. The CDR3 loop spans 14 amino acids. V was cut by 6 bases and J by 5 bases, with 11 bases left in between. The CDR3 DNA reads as TGTGCCAGCAGATTCAGGGAAAATAATTCACCCCTCCACTTT. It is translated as CASRFRENNSPLHF.

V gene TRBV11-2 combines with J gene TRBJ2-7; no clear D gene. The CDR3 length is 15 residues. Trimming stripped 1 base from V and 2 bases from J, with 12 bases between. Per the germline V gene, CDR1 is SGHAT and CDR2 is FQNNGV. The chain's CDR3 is CASSLGRREAYEQYF. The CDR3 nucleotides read TGTGCCAGCAGCTTAGGACGGAGAGAGGCCTACGAGCAGTACTTC.

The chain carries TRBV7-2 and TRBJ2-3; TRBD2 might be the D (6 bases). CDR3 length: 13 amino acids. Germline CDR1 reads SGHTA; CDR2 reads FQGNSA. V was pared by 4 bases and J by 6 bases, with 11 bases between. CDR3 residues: CASSWGVSDTQYF. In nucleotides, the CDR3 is TGTGCCAGCAGCTGGGGGGTTTCTGATACGCAGTATTTT.

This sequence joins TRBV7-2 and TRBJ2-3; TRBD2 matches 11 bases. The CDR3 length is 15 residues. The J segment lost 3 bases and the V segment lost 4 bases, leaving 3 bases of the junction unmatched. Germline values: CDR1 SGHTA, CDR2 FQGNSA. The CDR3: CASSSWTSGTDTQYF. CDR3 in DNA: TGTGCCAGCAGCTCCTGGACTAGCGGGACAGATACGCAGTATTTT. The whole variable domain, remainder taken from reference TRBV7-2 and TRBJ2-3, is GAGVSQSPSNKVTEKGKDVELRCDPISGHTALYWYRQSLGQGLEFLIYFQGNSAPDKSGLPSDRFSAERTGGSVSTLTIQRTQQEDSAVYLCASSSWTSGTDTQYFGPGTRLTVL.

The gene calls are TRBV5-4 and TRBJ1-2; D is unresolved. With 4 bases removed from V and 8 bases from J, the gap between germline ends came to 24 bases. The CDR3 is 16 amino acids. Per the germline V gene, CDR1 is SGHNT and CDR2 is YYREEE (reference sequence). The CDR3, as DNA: TGTGCCAGCAGCCCGCGCGGTGGGTCCCCCTCTTGGGGCTACACCTTC. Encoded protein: CASSPRGGSPSWGYTF. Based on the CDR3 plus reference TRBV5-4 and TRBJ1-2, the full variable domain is ETGVTQSPTHLIKTRGQQVTLRCSSQSGHNTVSWYQQALGQGPQFIFQYYREEENGRGNFPPRFSGLQFPNYSSELNVNALELDDSALYLCASSPRGGSPSWGYTFGSGTRLTVV.

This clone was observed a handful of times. Here the CDR3 DNA reads TGTGCCAGCAGCGTATCTCCGGGATCCGAGCAGTACTTC. It translates to CASSVSPGSEQYF. The chain couples TRBV9 to TRBJ2-7, with a possible D match to TRBD2 (5 bases). From germline, CDR1 is SGDLS and CDR2 YYNGEE. V shed 1 base and J shed 6 bases, with 11 bases lying between them. This CDR3 contains 13 residues.

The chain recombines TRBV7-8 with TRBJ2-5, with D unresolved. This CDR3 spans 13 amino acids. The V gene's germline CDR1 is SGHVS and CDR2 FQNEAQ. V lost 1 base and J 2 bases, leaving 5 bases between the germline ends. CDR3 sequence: CASSLGLQETQYF. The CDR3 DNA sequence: TGTGCCAGCAGCTTAGGACTGCAAGAGACCCAGTACTTC.

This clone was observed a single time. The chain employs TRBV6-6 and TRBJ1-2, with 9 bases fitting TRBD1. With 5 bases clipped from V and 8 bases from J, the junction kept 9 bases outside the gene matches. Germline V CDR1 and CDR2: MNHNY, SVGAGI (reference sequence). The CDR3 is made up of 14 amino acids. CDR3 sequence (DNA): TGTGCCAGCAGTGACCTCGGGACAGGGTGGGGCTACACCTTC. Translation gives CASSDLGTGWGYTF.

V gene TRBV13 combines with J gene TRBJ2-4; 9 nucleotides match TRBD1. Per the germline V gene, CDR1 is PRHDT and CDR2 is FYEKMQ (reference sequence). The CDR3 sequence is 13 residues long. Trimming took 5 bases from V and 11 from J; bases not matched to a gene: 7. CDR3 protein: CASSTGQGQVQYF. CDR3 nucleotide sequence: TGTGCCAGCAGCACCGGACAGGGGCAAGTTCAGTACTTC. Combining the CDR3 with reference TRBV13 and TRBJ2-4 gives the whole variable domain AAGVIQSPRHLIKEKRETATLKCYPIPRHDTVYWYQQGPGQDPQFLISFYEKMQSDKGSIPDRFSAQQFSDYHSELNMSSLELGDSALYFCASSTGQGQVQYFGAGTRLSVL.

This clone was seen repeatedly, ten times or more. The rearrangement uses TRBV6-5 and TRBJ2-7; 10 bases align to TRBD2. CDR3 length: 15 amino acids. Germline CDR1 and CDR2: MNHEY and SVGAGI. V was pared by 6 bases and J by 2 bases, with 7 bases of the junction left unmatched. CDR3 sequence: CASRRRAGGTYEQYF. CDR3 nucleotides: TGTGCCAGCAGGCGACGAGCGGGGGGGACCTACGAGCAGTACTTC.

The CDR3, as DNA: TGTGCCAGCAGCTTAACAGGGACGACTGAAGCTTTCTTT. Encoded protein: CASSLTGTTEAFF. V gene TRBV7-2 combines with J gene TRBJ1-1; D is perhaps TRBD1 (6 bases). The CDR3 runs to 13 residues. Germline V lookup: CDR1 SGHTA, CDR2 FQGNSA. Trimming shortened V by 2 bases and J by 5 bases, and 9 bases separated the two germline ends.

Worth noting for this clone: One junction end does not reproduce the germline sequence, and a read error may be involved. Here the CDR3 reads CSSSLDGGGYGYTF. CDR3 DNA: TGTTCCAGCAGCTTAGATGGGGGAGGCTATGGCTACACCTTC. The rearrangement uses TRBV7-9 and TRBJ1-2, with D perhaps TRBD1 (5 bases). Looked up from germline, CDR1 is SEHNR and CDR2 is FQNEAQ (reference sequence). This CDR3 contains 14 residues.

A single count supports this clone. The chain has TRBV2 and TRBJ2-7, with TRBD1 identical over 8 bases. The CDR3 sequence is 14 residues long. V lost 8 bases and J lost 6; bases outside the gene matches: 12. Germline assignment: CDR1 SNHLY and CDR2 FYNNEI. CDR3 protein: CASRPGQAALEQYF. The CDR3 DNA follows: TGTGCCAGCCGACCGGGACAGGCGGCTCTCGAGCAGTACTTC.

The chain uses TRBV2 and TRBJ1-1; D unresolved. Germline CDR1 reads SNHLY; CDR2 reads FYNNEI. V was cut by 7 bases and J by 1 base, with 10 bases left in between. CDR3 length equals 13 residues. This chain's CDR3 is CASTRTRNTEAFF. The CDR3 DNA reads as TGTGCCAGCACTCGAACTAGGAACACTGAAGCTTTCTTT.

The CDR3 is CASSSPSSLEQYF. DNA for the CDR3: TGTGCCAGCAGCTCCCCTAGTTCTCTCGAGCAGTACTTC. The chain joins TRBV13 to TRBJ2-7; D unresolved. CDR1 is PRHDT and CDR2 is FYEKMQ in the germline V gene (reference sequence). The germline V and J ends were trimmed by 4 bases and 6 bases, with 13 bases remaining between them. The CDR3 runs 13 residues.

In DNA form, the CDR3 reads TGTGCCACCTCCAATGAAAAACTGTTTTTT. It codes for CATSNEKLFF. The J gene is TRBJ1-4, the V gene TRBV6-1; D unresolved. Trimming took 10 bases from V and 5 from J, leaving 5 bases between them. The CDR3 has 10 residues. The germline CDR1 and CDR2 sequences are MNHNS and SASEGT.

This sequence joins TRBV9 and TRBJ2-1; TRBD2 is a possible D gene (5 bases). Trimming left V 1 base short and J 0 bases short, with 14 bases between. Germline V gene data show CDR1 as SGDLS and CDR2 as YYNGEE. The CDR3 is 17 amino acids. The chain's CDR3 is CASSVPNTGNSYNEQFF. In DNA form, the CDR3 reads TGTGCCAGCAGCGTACCAAACACGGGGAACTCCTACAATGAGCAGTTCTTC. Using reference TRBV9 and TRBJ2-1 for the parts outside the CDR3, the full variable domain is DSGVTQTPKHLITATGQRVTLRCSPRSGDLSVYWYQQSLDQGLQFLIQYYNGEERAKGNILERFSAQQFPDLHSELNLSSLELGDSALYFCASSVPNTGNSYNEQFFGPGTRLTVL.

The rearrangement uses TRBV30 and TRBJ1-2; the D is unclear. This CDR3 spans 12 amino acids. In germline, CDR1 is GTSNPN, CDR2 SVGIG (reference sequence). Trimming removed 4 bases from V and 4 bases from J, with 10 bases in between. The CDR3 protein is CAWNELSYGYTF. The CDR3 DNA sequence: TGTGCCTGGAATGAGTTAAGCTATGGCTACACCTTC. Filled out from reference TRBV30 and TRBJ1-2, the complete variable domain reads SQTIHQWPATLVQPVGSPLSLECTVEGTSNPNLYWYRQAAGRGLQLLFYSVGIGQISSEVPQNLSASRPQDRQFILSSKKLLLSDSGFYLCAWNELSYGYTFGSGTRLTVV.

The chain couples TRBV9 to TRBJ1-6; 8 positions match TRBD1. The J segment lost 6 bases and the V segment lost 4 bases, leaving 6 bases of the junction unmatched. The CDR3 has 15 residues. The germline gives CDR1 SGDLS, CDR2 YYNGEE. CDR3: CASSPTGQVNSPLHF. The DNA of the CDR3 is TGTGCCAGCAGCCCCACGGGACAGGTTAATTCACCCCTCCACTTT.

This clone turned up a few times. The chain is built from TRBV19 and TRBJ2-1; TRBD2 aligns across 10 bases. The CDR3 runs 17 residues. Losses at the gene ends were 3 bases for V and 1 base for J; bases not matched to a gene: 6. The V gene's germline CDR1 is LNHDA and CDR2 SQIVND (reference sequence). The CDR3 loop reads CASSIQRGGNSYNEQFF. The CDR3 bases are TGTGCCAGTAGTATCCAGCGGGGGGGAAATTCCTACAATGAGCAGTTCTTC. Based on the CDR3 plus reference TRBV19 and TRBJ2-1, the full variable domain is DGGITQSPKYLFRKEGQNVTLSCEQNLNHDAMYWYRQDPGQGLRLIYYSQIVNDFQKGDIAEGYSVSREKKESFPLTVTSAQKNPTAFYLCASSIQRGGNSYNEQFFGPGTRLTVL.

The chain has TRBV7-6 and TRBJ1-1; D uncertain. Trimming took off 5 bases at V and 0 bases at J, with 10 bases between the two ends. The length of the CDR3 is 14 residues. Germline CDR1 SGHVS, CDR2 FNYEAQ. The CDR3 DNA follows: TGTGCCAGCAGCCCCACGAGGATGAACACTGAAGCTTTCTTT. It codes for CASSPTRMNTEAFF. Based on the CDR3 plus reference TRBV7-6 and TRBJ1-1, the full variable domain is GAGVSQSPRYKVTKRGQDVALRCDPISGHVSLYWYRQALGQGPEFLTYFNYEAQQDKSGLPNDRFSAERPEGSISTLTIQRTEQRDSAMYRCASSPTRMNTEAFFGQGTRLTVV.

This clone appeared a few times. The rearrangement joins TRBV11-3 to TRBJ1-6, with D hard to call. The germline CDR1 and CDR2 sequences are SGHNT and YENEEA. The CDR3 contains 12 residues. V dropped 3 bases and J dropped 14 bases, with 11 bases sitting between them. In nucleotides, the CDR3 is TGTGCCAGCAGCTTCGGAGATTTGTCCCTCCACTTT. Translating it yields CASSFGDLSLHF.

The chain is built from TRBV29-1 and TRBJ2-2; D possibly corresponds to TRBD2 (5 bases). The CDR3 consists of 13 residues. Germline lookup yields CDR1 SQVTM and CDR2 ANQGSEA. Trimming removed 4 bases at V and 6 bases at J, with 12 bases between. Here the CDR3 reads CSVGVTRSGELFF. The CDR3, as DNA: TGCAGCGTTGGGGTTACTAGGTCCGGGGAGCTGTTTTTT.

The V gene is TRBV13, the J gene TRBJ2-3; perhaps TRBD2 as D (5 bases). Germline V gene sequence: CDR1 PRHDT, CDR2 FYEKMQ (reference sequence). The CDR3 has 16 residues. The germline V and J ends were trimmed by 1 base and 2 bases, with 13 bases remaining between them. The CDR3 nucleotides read TGTGCCAGCAGCTTAGTGCTAGCTTCCGTCACAGATACGCAGTATTTT. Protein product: CASSLVLASVTDTQYF.

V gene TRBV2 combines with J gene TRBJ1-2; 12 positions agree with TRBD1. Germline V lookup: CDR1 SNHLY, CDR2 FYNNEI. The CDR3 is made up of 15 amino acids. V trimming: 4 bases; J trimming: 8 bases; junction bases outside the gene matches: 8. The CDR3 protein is CASSVGDRGLGGYTF. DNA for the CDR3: TGTGCCAGCAGTGTTGGGGACAGGGGGCTTGGAGGCTACACCTTC. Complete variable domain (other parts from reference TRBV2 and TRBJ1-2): EPEVTQTPSHQVTQMGQEVILRCVPISNHLYFYWYRQILGQKVEFLVSFYNNEISEKSEIFDDQFSVERPDGSNFTLKIRSTKLEDSAMYFCASSVGDRGLGGYTFGSGTRLTVV.